What follows are 13 T cell receptor beta chains derived from one specimen sequenced in a study of molecular identifiers for immune sequencing clone quantification. Each CDR3 protein is one row after TCRdb ran MiXCR on the PCR reads. The sample consists of approximately 100,000 distinct CDR3 sequences, roughly 34% of them appearing once. The specimen was naive CD8+ T cells from blood, with Jurkat cell RNA spiked in. The subset: FACS-sorted CD8+CD4-CCR7+CD45RA+ naive T cells. The receptor set was obtained from a human donor in good health. Some libraries in this study had Jurkat cell RNA spiked in.

The chain has TRBV20-1 and TRBJ1-1, with a possible D match to TRBD1 (5 bases). Trimming took off 6 bases at V and 4 bases at J, with 12 bases between the two ends. This CDR3 has 12 residues. Looked up from germline, CDR1 is DFQATT and CDR2 is SNEGSKA (reference sequence). CDR3 residues: CSANRRSTEAFF. In DNA form, the CDR3 reads TGCAGTGCCAACAGGAGGAGCACTGAAGCTTTCTTT.

This clonotype was recorded a few times. The CDR3: CASSGLLAGGTDTQYF. The CDR3 nucleotides are TGTGCCAGCAGTGGCCTACTAGCGGGAGGCACAGATACGCAGTATTTT. This chain joins TRBV25-1 and TRBJ2-3, with 11 nucleotides matching TRBD2. There are 16 residues in the CDR3. The V and J ends lost 4 bases and 1 base, in that order; junction bases with no gene match: 4. Germline CDR1 is MGHDK and CDR2 is SYGVNS.

The chain carries TRBV9 and TRBJ2-7; no firm D call. CDR1 and CDR2 from the germline V gene are SGDLS and YYNGEE. CDR3 length: 13 amino acids. Trimming removed 0 bases at V and 1 base at J, with 5 bases between. The CDR3 sequence is CASSVEESYEQYF. The CDR3 DNA follows: TGTGCCAGCAGCGTAGAAGAATCCTACGAGCAGTACTTC.

The genes are TRBV6-6 and TRBJ2-1; 7 bases map to TRBD2. The CDR3 extends over 13 amino acids. Trimming cost V 8 bases and J 5 bases; bases outside gene matches: 6. Germline V gene data show CDR1 as MNHNY and CDR2 as SVGAGI (reference sequence). CDR3 region: CASSPSGNNEQFF. The CDR3 DNA follows: TGTGCCAGCTCCCCTAGCGGAAACAATGAGCAGTTCTTC.

On this clonotype itself: Because it lacks the conserved phenylalanine or tryptophan at the end, this CDR3 is likely a read error. The rearrangement links TRBV29-1 to TRBJ1-1, with TRBD1 identical over 9 bases. Unmatched junction bases numbered 8, after V lost 6 bases and J lost 0 bases. Germline V CDR1 and CDR2: SQVTM, ANQGSEA. The CDR3 has 15 residues. The DNA for the CDR3 is TGCAGCGTGGGGGACAGGGAGGTTATGAACACTGAAGCTTTCTAT. It specifies CSVGDREVMNTEAFY.

This clonotype has a count of ten or more. The rearrangement joins TRBV12-3 or TRBV12-4 to TRBJ1-3; D uncertain. The CDR3 spans 13 residues. V lost 8 bases to trimming and J lost 2 bases, with 10 bases between them. As DNA, the CDR3 is TGTGCCAGCGGGTCGGGCACTGGAAACACCATATATTTT. This sequence encodes CASGSGTGNTIYF.

This sequence joins TRBV27 and TRBJ1-6; 8 nucleotides line up with TRBD1. The V gene's germline CDR1 is MNHEY and CDR2 SMNVEV (reference sequence). The CDR3 contains 16 residues. Trimming removed 6 bases from V and 0 bases from J; junction bases left unmatched: 4. CDR3 in DNA: TGTGCCAGCAGGTCTACAGGGGGCTCCTATAATTCACCCCTCCACTTT. Its translation: CASRSTGGSYNSPLHF.

Points on this clonotype: With a much larger clone just one base away, this may be a read error. The chain uses TRBV7-8 and TRBJ2-7; a weak D match, TRBD1 (5 bases). This CDR3 is 13 amino acids long. CDR1 is SGHVS, CDR2 FQNEAQ, per germline. Here the CDR3 DNA reads TGTGCCAGCAGCCAGACAGTGACCTACGAGCGGTACTTC. Protein sequence: CASSQTVTYERYF.

This clonotype was counted ten times or more. The chain recombines TRBV5-4 with TRBJ1-1, with TRBD1 matching 7 bases. The CDR3 extends over 14 amino acids. The germline V gene encodes CDR1 SGHNT and CDR2 YYREEE (reference sequence). The trim removed 3 bases at V and 5 bases at J, leaving 7 bases unmatched. CDR3 protein: CASSSPIRGTEAFF. The CDR3 DNA reads TGTGCCAGCAGCTCGCCCATCAGGGGGACTGAAGCTTTCTTT.

This clonotype was detected many times. The rearrangement uses TRBV7-6 and TRBJ2-6; D is perhaps TRBD1 (6 bases). This CDR3 contains 17 residues. The V gene's germline CDR1 is SGHVS and CDR2 FNYEAQ. V was pared by 2 bases and J by 0 bases, with 11 bases between. The CDR3 DNA is TGTGCCAGCAGCTTAAGAACAGGGTACTCTGGGGCCAACGTCCTGACTTTC. Protein product: CASSLRTGYSGANVLTF.

The chain employs TRBV20-1 and TRBJ2-7; D not certain. Between the trimmed V and J ends, which lost 4 bases and 0 bases, there was a span of 10 bases. Germline V gene lookup returns CDR1 DFQATT and CDR2 SNEGSKA (reference sequence). This CDR3 contains 13 residues. CDR3: CSAKRISSYEQYF. The CDR3 DNA sequence: TGCAGTGCTAAAAGGATCAGCTCCTACGAGCAGTACTTC.

The chain joins TRBV6-2 or TRBV6-3 to TRBJ2-3, with 7 bases matching TRBD1. V gave up 5 bases and J gave up 2 bases; unmatched junction bases: 7. Per the germline V gene, CDR1 is MNHEY and CDR2 is SVGEGT. The length of the CDR3 is 15 residues. The CDR3, as DNA: TGTGCCAGCAGTCCCGACAGGGCTAACACAGATACGCAGTATTTT. It codes for CASSPDRANTDTQYF.

In its sample, this clonotype was seen once. A read error may explain this, as a much larger clone is one base away. The chain carries TRBV7-2 and TRBJ2-3, with D maybe TRBD2 (5 bases). This CDR3 comprises 15 residues. The V end lost 2 bases, the J end lost 1 base, and 10 bases lay between the germline ends. CDR1 SGHTA and CDR2 FQGNSA come from the germline V gene. The DNA of the CDR3 is TGTGCCAGCAGCTTAAGTGTGAGGGGCACAGATACGCAGTATTTT. It codes for CASSLSVRGTDTQYF.